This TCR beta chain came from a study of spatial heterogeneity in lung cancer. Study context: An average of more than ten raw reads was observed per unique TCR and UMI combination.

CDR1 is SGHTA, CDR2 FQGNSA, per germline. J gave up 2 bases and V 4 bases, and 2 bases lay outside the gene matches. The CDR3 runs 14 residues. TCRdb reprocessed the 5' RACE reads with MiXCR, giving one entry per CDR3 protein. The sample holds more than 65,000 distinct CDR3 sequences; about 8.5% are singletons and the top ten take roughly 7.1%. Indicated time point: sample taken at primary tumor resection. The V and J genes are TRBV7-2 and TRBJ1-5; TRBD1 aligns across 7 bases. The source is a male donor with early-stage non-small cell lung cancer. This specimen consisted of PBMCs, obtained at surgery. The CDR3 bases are TGTGCCAGCAGCTCGACAGGGCGCAATCAGCCCCAGCATTTT. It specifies CASSSTGRNQPQHF.